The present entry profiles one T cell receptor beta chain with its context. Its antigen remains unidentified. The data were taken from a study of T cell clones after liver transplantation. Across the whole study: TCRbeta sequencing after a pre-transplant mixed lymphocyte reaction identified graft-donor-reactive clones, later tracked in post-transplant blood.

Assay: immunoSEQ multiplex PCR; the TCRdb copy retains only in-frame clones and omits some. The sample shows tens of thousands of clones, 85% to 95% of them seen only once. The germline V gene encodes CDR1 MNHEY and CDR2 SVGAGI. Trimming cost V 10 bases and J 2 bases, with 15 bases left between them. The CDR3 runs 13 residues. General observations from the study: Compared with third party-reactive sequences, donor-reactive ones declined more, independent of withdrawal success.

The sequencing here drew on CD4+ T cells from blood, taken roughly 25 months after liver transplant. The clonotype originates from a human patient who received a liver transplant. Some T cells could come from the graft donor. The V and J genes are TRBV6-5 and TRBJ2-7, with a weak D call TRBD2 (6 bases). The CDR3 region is CATQDYQAYEQYF. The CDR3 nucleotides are TGTGCCACCCAGGACTACCAGGCCTACGAGCAGTACTTC.